This T cell receptor (beta chain) originates from a study of shared clonotypes between healthy human individuals. Profiling relied on immunoSEQ multiplex PCR, and the TCRdb table lists in-frame clones only, not all of them. The sample comprises 400,000 to 600,000 clones, about 75% of which are singletons, and 12% rests with the top ten. The sample was PBMCs. This TCR came from a woman aged 40 to 55 in good health. Some clones in this sample may be carry-over from other donors' samples.

CDR3 nucleotides: TGTGCCACCAGCAGAGCTGGTTTTGGTGAAAAACTGTTTTTT. Protein: CATSRAGFGEKLFF. V gene TRBV15 combines with J gene TRBJ1-4; the D is unclear. The germline V and J ends were trimmed by 1 base and 7 bases, with 10 bases remaining between them. Germline V CDR1 and CDR2: LNHNV, YYDKDF (reference sequence). This CDR3 has 14 residues.